In its sample, the clone carrying this TCR beta chain was seen many times. The data were obtained in a study of regulatory T cells in long-lasting Graves disease. Time point denoted: newly diagnosed GD, antithyroid drugs for less than 3 months. PBMCs were the source of the RNA used for TCR sequencing. Assembly of TCR beta libraries relied on iRepertoire HTBI primers together with Arm-PCR of CDR3 regions. Original analysis: Identification across samples found about 61 TRBV and about 15 TRBJ segments. TCRdb recomputed calls from the multiplex PCR reads with MiXCR, one row per CDR3 protein. V and J calls and clone size were set by TCRdb, not the authors. The repertoire consists of 400,000 to 550,000 distinct CDR3 sequences, with about 15% occurring once and the leading ten covering approximately 15%. The CDR3 length is 15 residues. V lost 1 base and J lost 5, with 14 bases in between. Looked up from germline, CDR1 is SGHAT and CDR2 is FQNNGV.

The same data also contributed to another study, on T cells in Graves' hyperthyroidism and ophthalmopathy.

The clonotype originates from a woman under 40 with Graves disease. The chain carries TRBV11-2 and TRBJ2-5; D not resolved. The input for sequencing was peripheral blood mononuclear cells (PBMCs), taken at new diagnosis, from a patient treated with antithyroid drugs. This CDR3 is CASSLGLVGGETQYF. The CDR3 DNA reads as TGTGCCAGCAGCTTAGGTTTGGTGGGCGGCGAGACCCAGTACTTC. Supplemented by reference TRBV11-2 and TRBJ2-5, the full variable domain reads EAGVAQSPRYKIIEKRQSVAFWCNPISGHATLYWYQQILGQGPKLLIQFQNNGVVDDSQLPKDRFSAERLKGVDSTLKIQPAKLEDSAVYLCASSLGLVGGETQYFGPGTRLLVL.